A single sample gave rise to the 10 T cell receptor beta chains below, sequenced in a study of T cells in Graves' hyperthyroidism and ophthalmopathy. The CDR3 regions of TCR beta were amplified from RNA transcripts. TCR CDR3 underwent first-round RT-PCR with the HTBI primer set. TCRdb reprocessed the multiplex PCR reads with MiXCR, giving one entry per CDR3 protein. The data show around 580,000 distinct CDR3 sequences, 16% seen once. The sample comprised blood. The receptor source for this set is a woman aged 18-30 years with Graves' hyperthyroidism.

This clonotype showed up many times. At one boundary the junction diverges from the germline segment, which might be a read error. The rearrangement links TRBV2 to TRBJ2-1; 9 bases agree with TRBD1. The CDR3 totals 15 residues. From germline, CDR1 is SNHLY and CDR2 FYNNEI. For the CDR3, the DNA is TGTGCCAGCAGCGAAGGGGACAGGGTACTCGATGAGCAGTTCTTC. Its translation: CASSEGDRVLDEQFF.

The chain uses TRBV6-2 or TRBV6-3 and TRBJ2-5, with D hard to call. The CDR3 runs 15 residues. Germline V gene data show CDR1 as MNHEY and CDR2 as SVGEGT. Trimming removed 5 bases at V and 5 bases at J, with 18 bases between. The DNA of the CDR3 is TGTGCCAGCAGTCCCTCCTCGGGTAGACGGGAGACCCAGTACTTC. Protein sequence: CASSPSSGRRETQYF.

This clonotype came up a few times. The CDR3 DNA follows: TGTGCCAGCAGCCAAGATCCTAGGGCCTCTGGGGCCAACGTCCTGACTTTC. It is translated as CASSQDPRASGANVLTF. V gene TRBV3-1 combines with J gene TRBJ2-6; D gene unclear. V lost 0 bases, J lost 0 bases, and 9 bases lay in between. The germline CDR1 and CDR2 sequences are LGHDT and YNNKEL (reference sequence). The CDR3 spans 17 residues.

This clonotype was observed a handful of times. The chain has TRBV27 and TRBJ1-5; D is ambiguous. The ends were cut back, 5 bases at V and 1 base at J, with 15 bases in the middle. The CDR3 consists of 16 residues. From germline, CDR1 is MNHEY and CDR2 SMNVEV (reference sequence). CDR3 bases: TGTGCCAGCAGTCCGGGAGAAGATGGAAGCAATCAGCCCCAGCATTTT. Translated, it gives CASSPGEDGSNQPQHF.

This chain uses TRBV9 with TRBJ2-2; D is perhaps TRBD1 (7 bases). The germline V gene has CDR1 SGDLS and CDR2 YYNGEE. The CDR3 has 16 amino acids. The V and J ends lost 3 bases and 4 bases respectively, with 16 bases between them. DNA for the CDR3: TGTGCCAGCAGCGCTAACCCAGGGGGAGGCACCGGGGAGCTGTTTTTT. Translation gives CASSANPGGGTGELFF.

Only a few counts were recorded for this clonotype. The chain has TRBV7-9 and TRBJ1-4; 8 positions match TRBD1. In germline, CDR1 is SEHNR, CDR2 FQNEAQ (reference sequence). CDR3 length: 20 residues. With 1 base clipped from V and 0 bases from J, the junction kept 13 bases outside the gene matches. The CDR3 here is CASSLVGGRGRRPTNEKLFF. CDR3 nucleotide sequence: TGTGCCAGCAGCTTAGTGGGGGGCAGGGGGCGTCGTCCAACTAATGAAAAACTGTTTTTT.

The J gene is TRBJ2-5, the V gene TRBV19; D possibly corresponds to TRBD2 (5 bases). V lost 1 base to trimming and J lost 5 bases, with 14 bases between them. In germline, CDR1 is LNHDA, CDR2 SQIVND (reference sequence). There are 15 residues in the CDR3. CDR3 coding DNA: TGTGCCAGTAGTATAGGCACGGGAAGGGTGGAGACCCAGTACTTC. It yields the protein CASSIGTGRVETQYF.

The CDR3 coding sequence is TGTGCCAGCAGCTTAGGGGTTACCTCTGGAAACACCATATATTTT. It encodes CASSLGVTSGNTIYF. V and J are TRBV28 and TRBJ1-3; possible D gene TRBD1, 5 bases. Trimming pared 6 bases from V and 0 bases from J, leaving 12 bases between. The CDR3 runs to 15 residues. The V gene's germline CDR1 is MDHEN and CDR2 SYDVKM.

This clonotype was detected only a few times. This sequence joins TRBV20-1 and TRBJ1-1; D is perhaps TRBD1 (5 bases). Germline CDR1 is DFQATT and CDR2 is SNEGSKA (reference sequence). The CDR3 length is 15 residues. With 1 base removed from V and 1 base from J, the gap between germline ends came to 13 bases. The CDR3 coding sequence is TGCAGTGCTAGAGGTTGGGGCGCGGAGAACACTGAAGCTTTCTTT. It codes for CSARGWGAENTEAFF.

The chain carries TRBV19 and TRBJ1-3; D not resolved. Germline V gives CDR1 LNHDA, CDR2 SQIVND (reference sequence). With 8 bases removed from V and 4 bases from J, the gap between germline ends came to 15 bases. The CDR3 has 14 amino acids. The CDR3 DNA is TGTGCCAGTGTTTCCCTGCTCTTCGGAAACACCATATATTTT. This gives the protein CASVSLLFGNTIYF.